The rows below give T cell receptor beta chains drawn from one sample of a study of early stage breast cancer tumors. The method was immunoSEQ multiplex PCR; TCRdb's version includes in-frame clones alone and lacks a portion of them. The sample records around 5,000 clones, more than 55% being singletons. The sample taken for sequencing was breast tumor tissue. These receptors came from a person aged 45-60 years with breast cancer. CDR3s leave out the opening cysteine and the closing phenylalanine or tryptophan.

v_call,cdr3_length,j_call,cdr3_aa
TRBV19,12,TRBJ1-3,ASSIRAFENTIY
TRBV6-1,14,TRBJ2-1,ASSEGPGRGRNEQF
TRBV2,11,TRBJ2-7,ASSRQEPYEQY
TRBV4-1,16,TRBJ2-3,ASSQESVLAGGADTQY
TRBV6-6,9,TRBJ1-2,AGNTNYGYT
TRBV19,14,TRBJ2-4,ASATGTTPGVDIQY
TRBV4-2,12,TRBJ1-1,ASSLATGRPEAF
TRBV19,15,TRBJ2-5,ASSRTGTGGLGETQY
TRBV5-6,13,TRBJ1-1,ASSSYRSRDTEAF
TRBV2,12,TRBJ1-5,ASSVAGGGQPQH
TRBV30,10,TRBJ2-3,AWSVRADTQY
TRBV2,13,TRBJ2-7,ASSVARSRPYEQY
TRBV28,13,TRBJ2-5,ASRPEGRLRETQY
TRBV6-5,12,TRBJ1-5,ASSYRGSNQPQH
TRBV4-3,12,TRBJ1-2,ASSPSGGLDGYT
TRBV27,11,TRBJ1-1,ASSFAANTEAF
TRBV9,12,TRBJ1-1,ASSPTGMNTEAF
TRBV11-2,12,TRBJ1-1,ASSWDGYGAEAF
TRBV7-2,12,TRBJ1-5,ASSAGQINQPQH
TRBV2,12,TRBJ2-5,ASSDGLAQETQY
TRBV4-1,14,TRBJ2-7,ASSQGVSGSEGEQY
TRBV5-8,17,TRBJ2-6,ASSTGTVSITSGANVLT
TRBV2,14,TRBJ2-1,ASSRGRTSSYNEQF
TRBV10-3,12,TRBJ1-5,AISGQGRNQPQH
TRBV2,12,TRBJ2-4,ASSEMQAKNIQY
TRBV7-8,13,TRBJ2-2,ASSLIPGFAGELF
TRBV28,12,TRBJ1-4,ASSRPTGSEKLF
TRBV7-9,16,TRBJ2-5,ASSLALATSGTGETQY
TRBV7-2,12,TRBJ2-7,ASSFSTSSGEQY
TRBV6-6,12,TRBJ1-2,ASSRPGGNYGYT
TRBV7-8,13,TRBJ1-1,ASSSDRGKNTEAF
TRBV10-3,11,TRBJ1-2,AISDGDRNGYT
TRBV5-5,12,TRBJ1-2,ASSLLGGRGGYT
TRBV25-1,14,TRBJ1-6,ASSGQTGGLNSPLH
TRBV6-1,12,TRBJ1-1,ASYRGSMNTEAF
TRBV29-1,10,TRBJ2-5,SVEAGGVTQY
TRBV11-2,17,TRBJ2-1,ASSFPLGSGRSSYNEQF
TRBV5-1,12,TRBJ2-3,ASRTQGAGDTQY
TRBV2,12,TRBJ2-5,ASSVGTSIETQY
TRBV4-1,14,TRBJ2-6,ASSLTANSGANVLT
TRBV30,11,TRBJ1-6,ACGWGGDSPLH
TRBV7-6,13,TRBJ2-1,ASSPTGGSYNEQF
TRBV2,12,TRBJ1-1,ASREQGKNTEAF
TRBV19,13,TRBJ1-5,ASSLGQGGNQPQH
TRBV30,11,TRBJ2-5,AWSVGGVETQY
TRBV27,13,TRBJ1-3,ASSFYPGAGNTIY
TRBV10-3,12,TRBJ2-7,AISVGLAPYEQY
TRBV6-6,10,TRBJ2-5,ASTGQGETQY
TRBV10-1,11,TRBJ2-1,ASSSIRGAEQF
TRBV4-3,13,TRBJ1-4,ASSQDSQGNEKLF
TRBV5-6,12,TRBJ1-4,ASSVQGIGEKLF
TRBV4-1,14,TRBJ1-5,ASSQVTQNSNQPQH
TRBV10-2,12,TRBJ2-2,ASRGGANTGELF
TRBV15,13,TRBJ2-6,ATSFRGGGANVLT
TRBV5-6,15,TRBJ2-5,ASSIGLAGVDVETQY
TRBV27,14,TRBJ2-5,ASSFHTSGAGETQY
TRBV6-6,14,TRBJ2-7,ASRYLGQGGSYEQY
TRBV5-6,17,TRBJ1-6,ASSLRTGGFSSYNSPLH
TRBV5-1,14,TRBJ1-3,ASSNPPGDSGNTIY